This T cell receptor (beta chain) was recorded in a study of shared clonotypes between healthy human individuals. The repertoire was sequenced with immunoSEQ multiplex PCR; TCRdb's copy has only in-frame clones and lacks some. Of about 1.1 million clones listed, approximately 78% are singletons. HIV-negative, healthy adults without recent acute infections or vaccinations were the donors. V lost 2 bases to trimming and J lost 5 bases, with 9 bases between them. The CDR3 is made up of 13 amino acids. The V gene's germline CDR1 is SEHNR and CDR2 FQNEAQ (reference sequence). The sample consisted of memory CD4+ T cells from PBMCs. Subset reported: CD45RA-negative fraction. V and J are TRBV7-9 and TRBJ2-5; perhaps TRBD2 as D (6 bases). The receptor's source is a young man in good health. Some clones in this sample may be carry-over from other donors' samples. The CDR3 DNA sequence: TGTGCCAGCAGCTTATTTGCGGGGGAGACCCAGTACTTC. Protein sequence: CASSLFAGETQYF.